The next 8 T cell receptor beta chains were all read from a single sample in a study of resident and recirculating memory T cells in vitiligo listed by TCRdb under 2018. Libraries were built with the immunoSEQ multiplex PCR assay. TCRdb's version of the immuneACCESS table is confined to in-frame rearrangements and falls short of the full clone set. An unresolved V gene accounts for under half of the shortfall where checked; the remainder is of unknown origin. A total of approximately 69,000 clones appear in this sample, roughly nine tenths of them only once. In total, the top ten clones hold around 4.9% of the sample. The sequenced sample consisted of blood. Source of these receptors: a male donor with vitiligo.

The V and J genes are TRBV6-1 and TRBJ1-2; 11 bases match TRBD1. The CDR3 totals 14 residues. Germline loops: CDR1 MNHNS, CDR2 SASEGT. Losses at the gene ends were 4 bases for V and 6 bases for J; bases not matched to a gene: 4. The CDR3 sequence: CASSGRTGGDGYTF. DNA for the CDR3: TGTGCCAGCAGTGGGAGGACAGGGGGCGATGGCTACACCTTC.

The rearrangement uses TRBV4-2 and TRBJ1-5, with D uncertain. Germline V gene sequence: CDR1 LGHNA, CDR2 YNFKEQ. V gave up 0 bases and J gave up 1 base, with 13 bases separating them. The CDR3 totals 17 residues. The CDR3 sequence: CASSQDLPRESNQPQHF. The CDR3, as DNA: TGTGCCAGCAGCCAAGATCTACCCCGCGAGAGCAATCAGCCCCAGCATTTT.

The chain joins TRBV5-4 to TRBJ1-1; maybe TRBD1 (6 bases). Germline V gene data show CDR1 as SGHNT and CDR2 as YYREEE (reference sequence). Trimming pared 0 bases from V and 1 base from J, leaving 22 bases between. This CDR3 has 19 amino acids. Here the CDR3 reads CASSLGPAGGEGENTEAFF. The CDR3 DNA reads TGTGCCAGCAGCTTGGGGCCCGCGGGGGGCGAGGGGGAGAACACTGAAGCTTTCTTT.

V gene TRBV6-5 combines with J gene TRBJ1-2; TRBD1 agrees at 9 bases. The CDR3 extends over 15 amino acids. From germline, CDR1 is MNHEY and CDR2 SVGAGI. J was trimmed by 3 bases and V by 5 bases; bases with no gene match: 7. The CDR3 DNA reads TGTGCCAGCAGTACACAGGGGGCAGGAGACTATGGCTACACCTTC. It yields the protein CASSTQGAGDYGYTF.

This chain uses TRBV18 with TRBJ2-3; D perhaps matches TRBD1 (6 bases). Germline-derived CDR1 and CDR2 are KGHSH and LQKENI. This CDR3 has 15 residues. Trimming pared 9 bases from V and 2 bases from J, leaving 18 bases between. The CDR3 protein is CASPKQGFHTDTQYF. In DNA, the CDR3 is TGTGCCAGTCCCAAACAGGGATTTCACACAGATACGCAGTATTTT. The full variable domain, with the rest looked up from reference TRBV18 and TRBJ2-3, is NAGVMQNPRHLVRRRGQEARLRCSPMKGHSHVYWYRQLPEEGLKFMVYLQKENIIDESGMPKERFSAEFPKEGPSILRIQQVVRGDSAAYFCASPKQGFHTDTQYFGPGTRLTVL.

The chain couples TRBV7-2 to TRBJ2-7; TRBD2 aligns across 10 bases. The length of the CDR3 is 15 residues. Germline V gives CDR1 SGHTA, CDR2 FQGNSA. After removal of 2 bases from V and 6 bases from J, the junction contained 7 bases not matched to a gene. The CDR3 here is CASSLTAGGPGEQYF. The CDR3 bases are TGTGCCAGCAGCTTAACAGCGGGGGGGCCCGGCGAGCAGTACTTC. Drawing the rest from reference TRBV7-2 and TRBJ2-7, the complete variable domain is GAGVSQSPSNKVTEKGKDVELRCDPISGHTALYWYRQSLGQGLEFLIYFQGNSAPDKSGLPSDRFSAERTGGSVSTLTIQRTQQEDSAVYLCASSLTAGGPGEQYFGPGTRLTVT.

The chain joins TRBV6-1 to TRBJ1-2, with a tentative D call TRBD1 (5 bases). The CDR3 is 13 residues long. With 6 bases removed from V and 3 bases from J, the gap between germline ends came to 11 bases. Per germline, CDR1 MNHNS and CDR2 SASEGT. As DNA, the CDR3 is TGTGCCAGCAGGGGGGACTGGGACTATGGCTACACCTTC. It codes for CASRGDWDYGYTF.

The chain employs TRBV6-5 and TRBJ2-3, with a tentative D call TRBD2 (7 bases). The germline V and J ends were trimmed by 0 bases and 6 bases, with 10 bases remaining between them. The CDR3 contains 14 residues. CDR1 is MNHEY and CDR2 is SVGAGI in the germline V gene. The CDR3 nucleotides read TGTGCCAGCAGTTACTCTGCGGGGGCGGATACGCAGTATTTT. It specifies CASSYSAGADTQYF.